This TCR beta chain was captured in a study of blood T cell repertoires in COVID-19. Study overall: The United States, Italy and Spain provided the acute and convalescent COVID-19 samples. Nucleic acid was either cDNA or gDNA, and it came from T cells, B-cell-depleted T cells, or PBMCs.

Original processing methods: Amplifying reference gene primers gave estimates of nucleated cell counts. The data were produced by immunoSEQ multiplex PCR, yet TCRdb's version contains in-frame clones alone and is incomplete. V, J and clone size reflect that table, while D and trimming were determined from the DNA. The sample holds 380,000 or so clones, more than 70% seen once. The CDR3 is made up of 14 amino acids. Per germline, CDR1 LNHDA and CDR2 SQIVND (reference sequence). V dropped 6 bases and J dropped 2; count of bases not matched to a gene: 4. This sequence was found in a middle-aged man with acute or convalescent COVID-19. J is TRBJ2-5 and V is TRBV19, with 9 positions matching TRBD1. Sequencing input: peripheral blood. The CDR3 bases are TGTGCCAGTAGCGAGACAGGGGGACAAGAGACCCAGTACTTC. This translates into CASSETGGQETQYF.